This record looks at one TCR beta chain sequence and its context. Its antigen remains unknown. This record belongs to a study of cytomegalovirus exposure and HLA in healthy donors. Study results and limitations: In vitro data verified a few CMV-associated chains as specific for CMV antigens. HLA allele associations emerged for under 20,000 TCR beta sequences in a later analysis, at 0.05 false discovery rate. The authors later found HLA-associated TCR beta chains more clonally expanded than equally common others.

PCR amplification relied on 60 Vbeta primers (plus 13 Jbeta primers). Clones were read by immunoSEQ multiplex PCR, and TCRdb kept only the in-frame ones, dropping some. The sample has more than 100,000 clones, roughly 80% seen once. Trimming removed 4 bases at V and 0 bases at J, with 7 bases between. The CDR3 covers 14 residues. Germline V gives CDR1 SGHRS, CDR2 YFSETQ. Sequencing used PBMCs. V gene TRBV5-1 combines with J gene TRBJ2-2; TRBD1 is a possible D gene (6 bases). The sequence was obtained from a female donor in good health and CMV-seropositive. This CDR3 is CASSPGANTGELFF. The CDR3 bases are TGCGCCAGCAGCCCAGGGGCGAACACCGGGGAGCTGTTTTTT.